Following are 3 T cell receptor beta chains from one sample sequenced in a study of T cells expressing NK-cell markers (dated by TCRdb to the early 2020s). Library prep was done by 5' RACE. TCRdb records Illumina HiSeq 2000 as the sequencer. TCRdb reprocessed the public reads and reports one entry per CDR3 protein sequence, without DNA. The table of this sample itemizes about 190,000 distinct CDR3 sequences. The ten largest account for roughly a fifth of the sample. Sequenced input: blood T cells: a sorted CD56 or NKG2C T cell subset, CD4+ or CD8+ T cells, or bulk PBMC T cells (not recorded which). These receptors were obtained from a man aged 18-69 years in good health.

The CDR3 loop is CASSYSGGEINQPQHF. V gene TRBV6-5 combines with J gene TRBJ1-5; the TCRdb D gene call, TRBD1, has no DNA to confirm it. Looked up from germline, CDR1 is MNHEY and CDR2 is SVGAGI. This CDR3 contains 16 residues.

The CDR3 sequence: CSASEGYDEKLFF. The chain couples TRBV20-1 to TRBJ1-4. In germline, CDR1 is DFQATT, CDR2 SNEGSKA (reference sequence). CDR3 size: 13 residues.

J is TRBJ1-5 and V is TRBV9; TCRdb's D call of TRBD1 is untestable without DNA. CDR3 length equals 13 residues. Germline CDR1 SGDLS, CDR2 YYNGEE. The CDR3 loop reads CASSEGAHQPQHF.